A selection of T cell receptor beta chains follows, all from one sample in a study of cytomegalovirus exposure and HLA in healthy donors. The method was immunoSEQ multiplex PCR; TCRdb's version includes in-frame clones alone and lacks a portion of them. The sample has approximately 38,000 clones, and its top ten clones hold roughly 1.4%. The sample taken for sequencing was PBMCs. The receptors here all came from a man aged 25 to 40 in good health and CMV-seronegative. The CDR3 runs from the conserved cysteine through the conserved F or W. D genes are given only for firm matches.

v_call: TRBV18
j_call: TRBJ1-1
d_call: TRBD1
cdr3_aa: CASSLGQGRTEAFF
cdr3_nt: TGTGCCAGCTCCCTTGGACAGGGAAGGACTGAAGCTTTCTTT

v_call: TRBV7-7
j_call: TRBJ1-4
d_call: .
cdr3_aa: CASSADYNEKLFF
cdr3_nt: TGTGCCAGCAGCGCGGACTATAATGAAAAACTGTTTTTT

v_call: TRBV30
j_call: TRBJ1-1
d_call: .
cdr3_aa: CAGSSTYRVNTEAFF
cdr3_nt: TGTGCCGGGAGTTCCACGTACAGAGTGAACACTGAAGCTTTCTTT

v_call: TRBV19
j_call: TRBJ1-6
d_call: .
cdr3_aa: CASTRRETNSPLHF
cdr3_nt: TGTGCCAGTACTCGACGGGAGACTAATTCGCCCCTCCACTTT

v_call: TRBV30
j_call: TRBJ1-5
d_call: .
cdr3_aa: CAWRERGHFNQPQHF
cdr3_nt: TGTGCCTGGAGGGAAAGGGGACACTTCAATCAGCCCCAGCATTTT

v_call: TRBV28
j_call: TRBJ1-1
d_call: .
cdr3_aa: CASRGGHTEAFF
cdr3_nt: TGTGCCAGCAGGGGAGGCCACACTGAAGCTTTCTTT

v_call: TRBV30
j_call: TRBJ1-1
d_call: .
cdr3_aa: CAWSGAGAEAFF
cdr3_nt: TGTGCCTGGAGTGGGGCAGGGGCTGAAGCTTTCTTT

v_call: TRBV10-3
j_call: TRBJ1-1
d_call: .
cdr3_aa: CAIRGHQNTEAFF
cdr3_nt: TGTGCCATCAGGGGACACCAGAACACTGAAGCTTTCTTT

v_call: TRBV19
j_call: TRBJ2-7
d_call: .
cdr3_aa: CASSIQVDLQDIYDYEQYF
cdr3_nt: TGTGCCAGTAGTATCCAAGTCGACTTACAGGATATTTACGACTACGAGCAGTACTTC

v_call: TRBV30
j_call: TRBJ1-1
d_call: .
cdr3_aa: CAWIEDRNTEAFF
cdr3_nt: TGTGCCTGGATAGAAGACAGGAACACTGAAGCTTTCTTT

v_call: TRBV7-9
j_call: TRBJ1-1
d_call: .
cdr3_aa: CASSLDGGSEAFF
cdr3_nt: TGTGCCAGCAGCTTAGACGGGGGGTCTGAAGCTTTCTTT

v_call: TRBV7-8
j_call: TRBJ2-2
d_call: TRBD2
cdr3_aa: CASNPRLAGMNTGELFF
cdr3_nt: TGTGCCAGCAACCCGCGACTAGCGGGAATGAACACCGGGGAGCTGTTTTTT

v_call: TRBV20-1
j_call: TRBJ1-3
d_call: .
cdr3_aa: CSAYSGNTIYF
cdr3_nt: TGCAGTGCTTACTCTGGAAACACCATATATTTT

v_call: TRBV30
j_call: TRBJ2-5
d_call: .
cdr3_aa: CAWSSDYQETQYF
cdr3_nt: TGTGCCTGGAGCTCGGACTACCAAGAGACCCAGTACTTC

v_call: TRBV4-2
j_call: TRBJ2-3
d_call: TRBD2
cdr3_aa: CASRLTSDSHTDTQYF
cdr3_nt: TGTGCCAGCAGACTTACTAGCGACAGTCACACAGATACGCAGTATTTT

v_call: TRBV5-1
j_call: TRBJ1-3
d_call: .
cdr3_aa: CASYEFSGNTIYF
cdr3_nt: TGCGCCAGCTACGAGTTCTCTGGAAACACCATATATTTT

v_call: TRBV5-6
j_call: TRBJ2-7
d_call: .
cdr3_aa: CASSLGSGLRTGEQYF
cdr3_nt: TGTGCCAGCAGCTTGGGGTCTGGCCTCCGGACGGGGGAGCAGTACTTC

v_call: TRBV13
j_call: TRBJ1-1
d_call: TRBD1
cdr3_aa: CASSFRQGTPNTEAFF
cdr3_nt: TGTGCCAGCAGCTTTAGACAGGGCACCCCGAACACTGAAGCTTTCTTT

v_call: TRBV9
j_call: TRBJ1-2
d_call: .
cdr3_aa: CASSVGAEGYGYTF
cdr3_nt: TGTGCCAGCAGCGTAGGAGCGGAGGGCTATGGCTACACCTTC

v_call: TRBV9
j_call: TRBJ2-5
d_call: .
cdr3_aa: CASSVVGLPHQETQYF
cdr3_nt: TGTGCCAGCAGCGTAGTGGGGCTTCCCCATCAAGAGACCCAGTACTTC

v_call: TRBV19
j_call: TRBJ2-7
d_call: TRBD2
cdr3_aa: CASSQREGEQYF
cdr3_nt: TGTGCCAGTAGTCAGCGGGAAGGCGAGCAGTACTTC

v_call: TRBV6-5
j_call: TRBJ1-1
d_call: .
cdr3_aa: CASSRSWAEAFF
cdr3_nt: TGTGCCAGCAGCCGTAGTTGGGCCGAAGCTTTCTTT

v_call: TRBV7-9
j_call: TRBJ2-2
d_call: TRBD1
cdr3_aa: CASSPLLTGGLGTGELFF
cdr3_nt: TGTGCCAGCAGCCCCCTGTTGACAGGGGGTTTGGGTACCGGGGAGCTGTTTTTT

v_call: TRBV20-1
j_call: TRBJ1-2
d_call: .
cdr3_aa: CSANRAYGYTF
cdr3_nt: TGCAGTGCTAACAGGGCTTACGGCTACACCTTC

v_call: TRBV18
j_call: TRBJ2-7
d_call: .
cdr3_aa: CASSPPGSLYEQYF
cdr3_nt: TGTGCCAGCTCACCACCGGGCAGTCTCTACGAGCAGTACTTC

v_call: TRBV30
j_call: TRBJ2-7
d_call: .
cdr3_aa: CAWSVLVGGEQYF
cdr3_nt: TGTGCCTGGAGTGTACTCGTAGGGGGCGAGCAGTACTTC

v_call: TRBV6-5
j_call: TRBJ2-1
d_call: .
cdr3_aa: CASSTAEHTYNEQFF
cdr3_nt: TGTGCCAGCAGCACAGCGGAGCATACTTACAATGAGCAGTTCTTC